This TCR beta chain was captured by sequencing in a study of CXCR3-negative and CXCR3-positive naive CD8 T cells. Study details: Sequencing brought in some 130 million TRB reads altogether, and each library got about 1.5 +/- 0.3 million.

Study findings and constraints: Naive cells that were CXCR3-positive had more hydrophobic TRB CDR3s (compared with CXCR3-negative naive cells). Naive subsets were similarly diverse, while memory CD8+ repertoires were much less diverse. The level of CXCR3 expression partially decreased after cryopreservation; the majority of assays used fresh PBMCs.

About this clonotype itself: Antigen: not known.

The study made its TRB cDNA libraries by 5' RACE, adding UMI labels. TCRdb reanalyzed the 5' RACE reads, giving one entry per CDR3 protein sequence and no DNA. Here the sample table reports 50,000 to 65,000 distinct CDR3 sequences. The CDR3 has 14 amino acids. The chain recombines TRBV12-3 or TRBV12-4 with TRBJ1-5. The material sequenced was naive CXCR3- CD8+ T cells from blood. Subset here: CD45RO-CCR7+CD27+CD95- naive CD8+ T cells lacking CXCR3 (TNR3-). This clonotype originated in a human donor in good health. Some clones in this sample may be carry-over from other donors' samples. CDR3 region: CASSLSREDQPQHF.